Below, one TCR beta chain is given with its context. Its antigen remains unidentified. This sample is part of a study of cytomegalovirus exposure and HLA in healthy donors. Findings of the study overall: A reported reduction in N-insertions relative to the approximately 640-donor mean was seen in an Asian-associated ancestry cluster in a later analysis. The authors judged a highly shared variant cluster likely a sequencing artifact. HLA restriction was apparent for most CMV-associated TCR beta chains in a later analysis. Some V segments (TRBV6-2 and TRBV6-3 among them) were excluded as indistinguishable.

The PCR contained 60 Vbeta and 13 Jbeta primers. The assay was immunoSEQ multiplex PCR, and TCRdb's table has in-frame clones only and misses some. The table records some 150,000 clones, roughly three quarters of them present only once. In germline, CDR1 is MDHEN, CDR2 SYDVKM. J lost 9 bases, V lost 5 bases, and 4 bases had no gene match. The CDR3 spans 13 residues. What was sequenced was PBMCs. V usage is TRBV28 and J usage is TRBJ2-1; TRBD2 matches at 10 bases. The receptor's source is a woman in her 50s in good health and CMV-seronegative. CDR3 DNA: TGTGCCAGCAGTCCCAGACTAGCGGGTGAGCAGTTCTTC. Its translation: CASSPRLAGEQFF.